These 25 T cell receptor beta chains were sequenced from one sample in a study of blood T cell repertoires in COVID-19. Libraries were prepared by immunoSEQ multiplex PCR; TCRdb keeps only in-frame clonotypes and omits some of them. In the table there are about 99,000 clones, more than 75% of which are singletons. The sample consisted of peripheral blood. The receptors come from a man in his fifties or sixties with acute or convalescent COVID-19.

The table lists this clone with a count of one. The chain recombines TRBV10-3 with TRBJ1-5; D may be TRBD1 (6 bases). The CDR3 is 16 amino acids. V shed 4 bases and J shed 1 base, with 14 bases lying between them. Germline CDR1 is ENHRY and CDR2 is SYGVKD. CDR3 bases: TGTGCCATCAGTGGGGGGTCAGGGGAAAGCAATCAGCCCCAGCATTTT. Residues: CAISGGSGESNQPQHF.

The chain links TRBV11-3 to TRBJ2-3; the D is unclear. The CDR3 has 12 residues. Germline assignment: CDR1 SGHNT and CDR2 YENEEA. The V gene lost 2 bases and the J gene lost 6 bases, with 6 bases spanning the gap. The CDR3 loop is CASSLMTDTQYF. The CDR3 region has the DNA TGTGCCAGCAGCTTAATGACTGATACGCAGTATTTT. Looking up the rest from reference TRBV11-3 and TRBJ2-3 gives the full variable domain: EAGVVQSPRYKIIEKKQPVAFWCNPISGHNTLYWYLQNLGQGPELLIRYENEEAVDDSQLPKDRFSAERLKGVDSTLKIQPAELGDSAVYLCASSLMTDTQYFGPGTRLTVL.

The chain is built from TRBV28 and TRBJ1-4; D not certain. V lost 1 base and J lost 8, with 17 bases in between. The germline V gene encodes CDR1 MDHEN and CDR2 SYDVKM. This CDR3 comprises 16 residues. The chain's CDR3 is CASSLSGRTAREKLFF. CDR3 sequence (DNA): TGTGCCAGCAGTTTATCGGGTCGTACGGCCAGAGAAAAACTGTTTTTT. Filled out from reference TRBV28 and TRBJ1-4, the complete variable domain reads DVKVTQSSRYLVKRTGEKVFLECVQDMDHENMFWYRQDPGLGLRLIYFSYDVKMKEKGDIPEGYSVSREKKERFSLILESASTNQTSMYLCASSLSGRTAREKLFFGSGTQLSVL.

The J gene is TRBJ1-5, the V gene TRBV5-1; D remains ambiguous. The CDR3 has 15 amino acids. V was cut by 2 bases and J by 1 base, with 10 bases left in between. CDR1 SGHRS and CDR2 YFSETQ come from the germline V gene. DNA for the CDR3: TGCGCCAGCAGCTTAGGAGCGAACAGCAATCAGCCCCAGCATTTT. Its protein is CASSLGANSNQPQHF. The full variable domain, in which reference TRBV5-1 and TRBJ1-5 provide the parts outside the CDR3, is KAGVTQTPRYLIKTRGQQVTLSCSPISGHRSVSWYQQTPGQGLQFLFEYFSETQRNKGNFPGRFSGRQFSNSRSEMNVSTLELGDSALYLCASSLGANSNQPQHFGDGTRLSIL.

The chain has TRBV10-3 and TRBJ2-1; 11 bases match TRBD2. The CDR3 sequence is 15 residues long. The trim removed 6 bases at V and 7 bases at J, leaving 8 bases unmatched. CDR1 and CDR2 from the germline V gene are ENHRY and SYGVKD. The CDR3 DNA reads as TGTGCCATCAGGACCACTAGCGGGAGTGATAATGAGCAGTTCTTC. Translated, it gives CAIRTTSGSDNEQFF.

The chain recombines TRBV28 with TRBJ1-4; D gene ambiguous. The V gene lost 6 bases and the J gene lost 6 bases, with 11 bases spanning the gap. This CDR3 is 13 amino acids long. Germline V gives CDR1 MDHEN, CDR2 SYDVKM. The chain's CDR3 is CASSPEAYEKLFF. CDR3 nucleotides: TGTGCCAGCAGCCCGGAGGCGTATGAAAAACTGTTTTTT.

J is TRBJ1-1 and V is TRBV5-1; 7 nucleotides agree with TRBD1. This CDR3 is built from 14 residues. The V segment lost 4 bases and the J segment 8 bases; nucleotides outside the gene matches: 11. CDR1 is SGHRS and CDR2 is YFSETQ in the germline V gene. The CDR3 DNA follows: TGCGCCAGCAGCCCTTACTCGGGGACAGAGGAAGCTTTCTTT. Its translation is CASSPYSGTEEAFF. The entire variable domain, with the rest obtained from reference TRBV5-1 and TRBJ1-1, is as follows: KAGVTQTPRYLIKTRGQQVTLSCSPISGHRSVSWYQQTPGQGLQFLFEYFSETQRNKGNFPGRFSGRQFSNSRSEMNVSTLELGDSALYLCASSPYSGTEEAFFGQGTRLTVV.

The genes are TRBV14 and TRBJ2-1, with TRBD1 matching 7 bases. The CDR3 is 16 amino acids. CDR1 and CDR2 from the germline V gene are SGHDN and FVKESK. J gave up 0 bases and V 3 bases, and 5 bases lay outside the gene matches. CDR3 in DNA: TGTGCCAGCAGCCAGGGACAGCGAAGCTCCTACAATGAGCAGTTCTTC. Amino acid sequence: CASSQGQRSSYNEQFF.

This chain connects TRBV27 to TRBJ1-6, with a possible D match to TRBD1 (5 bases). The germline V and J ends were trimmed by 6 bases and 11 bases, with 14 bases remaining between them. In germline, CDR1 is MNHEY, CDR2 SMNVEV (reference sequence). The CDR3 spans 13 residues. The CDR3 DNA is TGTGCCAGCAGAATACAGGCAGTTGCACCCCTCCACTTT. Translating gives CASRIQAVAPLHF.

The J gene is TRBJ2-1, the V gene TRBV11-3, with TRBD2 matching 7 bases. CDR1 and CDR2 from the germline V gene are SGHNT and YENEEA. The CDR3 length is 15 residues. J was trimmed by 2 bases and V by 3 bases; bases with no gene match: 4. CDR3 bases: TGTGCCAGCAGCTTTGCGGGAGTAACCTACAATGAGCAGTTCTTC. Translation: CASSFAGVTYNEQFF.

The chain joins TRBV7-9 to TRBJ2-7; D might be TRBD1 (6 bases). The V and J ends lost 4 bases and 4 bases respectively, with 14 bases between them. Germline-derived CDR1 and CDR2 are SEHNR and FQNEAQ (reference sequence). The CDR3 length is 14 residues. CDR3 protein: CASSSSGTSYEQYV. In DNA form, the CDR3 reads TGTGCCAGCAGCTCGTCCGGGACATCTTACGAGCAGTACGTC.

The chain employs TRBV29-1 and TRBJ2-3; possible D gene TRBD2, 5 bases. The CDR3 consists of 12 residues. V was pared by 6 bases and J by 2 bases, with 9 bases between. Germline CDR1 is SQVTM and CDR2 is ANQGSEA. In DNA form, the CDR3 reads TGCAGCGTGGCCGACTACACAGATACGCAGTATTTT. This codes for CSVADYTDTQYF.

The chain links TRBV2 to TRBJ1-4; D remains unclear. The V and J ends lost 2 bases and 8 bases respectively, with 15 bases between them. Germline CDR1 and CDR2: SNHLY and FYNNEI. This CDR3 spans 15 amino acids. The CDR3 sequence: CASSEFGPSREKLFF. The CDR3 region has the DNA TGTGCCAGCAGTGAATTTGGACCTAGCAGAGAAAAACTGTTTTTT.

V and J are TRBV19 and TRBJ2-2, with unresolved D. Looked up from germline, CDR1 is LNHDA and CDR2 is SQIVND (reference sequence). The germline V and J ends were trimmed by 2 bases and 1 base, with 14 bases remaining between them. This CDR3 comprises 17 residues. The chain's CDR3 is CASSIPSDWQNTGELFF. The CDR3 DNA sequence: TGTGCCAGTAGTATACCCTCCGACTGGCAGAACACCGGGGAGCTGTTTTTT.

The rearrangement uses TRBV19 and TRBJ2-1; 12 bases line up with TRBD1. The V and J ends lost 4 bases and 10 bases, in that order; junction bases with no gene match: 11. The CDR3 sequence is 16 residues long. Germline V CDR1 and CDR2: LNHDA, SQIVND (reference sequence). CDR3 nucleotides: TGTGCCAGTAGTAACTTCCCGGGACAGGGGGCCCCCGAGCAGTTCTTC. It specifies CASSNFPGQGAPEQFF. Combining the CDR3 with reference TRBV19 and TRBJ2-1 gives the whole variable domain DGGITQSPKYLFRKEGQNVTLSCEQNLNHDAMYWYRQDPGQGLRLIYYSQIVNDFQKGDIAEGYSVSREKKESFPLTVTSAQKNPTAFYLCASSNFPGQGAPEQFFGPGTRLTVL.

The chain is built from TRBV14 and TRBJ2-7, with a tentative D call TRBD1 (5 bases). V lost 2 bases and J 0 bases, leaving 14 bases between the germline ends. The CDR3 length is 16 residues. Germline CDR1 reads SGHDN; CDR2 reads FVKESK. DNA of the CDR3: TGTGCCAGCAGCCAATTAAGACAGAGAGTCTCCTACGAGCAGTACGTC. Translation gives CASSQLRQRVSYEQYV.

In this sample, this clone turned up once. V usage is TRBV4-1 and J usage is TRBJ2-1; D perhaps matches TRBD2 (5 bases). Germline V gene data show CDR1 as MGHRA and CDR2 as YSYEKL. There are 15 residues in the CDR3. V lost 4 bases and J 0 bases, leaving 10 bases between the germline ends. CDR3 nucleotides: TGCGCCAGCAGCCTCCAGAGGGCCTCCTACAATGAGCAGTTCTTC. Its protein product is CASSLQRASYNEQFF.

The chain joins TRBV5-1 to TRBJ1-2; perhaps TRBD1 as D (6 bases). Germline assignment: CDR1 SGHRS and CDR2 YFSETQ. This CDR3 spans 14 amino acids. The V and J ends lost 0 bases and 6 bases respectively, with 12 bases between them. This CDR3 reads CASSLGQEYNGYTF. CDR3 bases: TGCGCCAGCAGCTTGGGACAGGAGTACAATGGCTACACCTTC.

In its sample, this clone was seen a few times. The chain uses TRBV15 and TRBJ1-4; a weak D match, TRBD1 (6 bases). The ends were cut back, 1 base at V and 7 bases at J, with 16 bases in the middle. The length of the CDR3 is 16 residues. Germline CDR1 is LNHNV and CDR2 is YYDKDF (reference sequence). The CDR3 nucleotides are TGTGCCACCAGCAGAGGCTCCCAGGGGTTGCGTGAAAAACTGTTTTTT. Translation gives CATSRGSQGLREKLFF.

The rearrangement uses TRBV7-6 and TRBJ2-1; 7 nucleotides align to TRBD1. The CDR3 extends over 16 amino acids. Germline V gene sequence: CDR1 SGHVS, CDR2 FNYEAQ. Losses at the gene ends were 5 bases for V and 4 bases for J; bases not matched to a gene: 11. CDR3: CASSTGQNIQYNEQFF. Here the CDR3 DNA reads TGTGCCAGCAGCACGGGACAGAATATACAGTACAATGAGCAGTTCTTC.

The rearrangement links TRBV28 to TRBJ1-6; a possible D gene is TRBD1 (6 bases). The CDR3 has 16 residues. With 3 bases removed from V and 5 bases from J, the gap between germline ends came to 14 bases. Germline values: CDR1 MDHEN, CDR2 SYDVKM. CDR3 residues: CASSFLQGRNNSPLHF. The CDR3 nucleotides are TGTGCCAGCAGTTTTCTCCAGGGGCGGAATAATTCACCCCTCCACTTT.

The chain is built from TRBV5-5 and TRBJ2-7; maybe TRBD2 (6 bases). Germline CDR1 is SGHKS and CDR2 is YYEKEE (reference sequence). Trimming shortened V by 1 base and J by 2 bases, and 13 bases separated the two germline ends. This CDR3 has 15 residues. CDR3 residues: CASSLPGSYAYEQYV. DNA of the CDR3: TGTGCCAGCAGCTTGCCCGGGAGTTACGCCTACGAGCAGTACGTC.

This chain links TRBV7-8 with TRBJ2-5; 9 bases are shared with TRBD1. Trimming removed 5 bases from V and 2 bases from J; junction bases left unmatched: 6. Germline lookup yields CDR1 SGHVS and CDR2 FQNEAQ. The CDR3 loop spans 15 amino acids. The CDR3 here is CASSKAGTGQETQYF. As DNA, the CDR3 is TGTGCCAGCAGCAAGGCCGGGACAGGGCAAGAGACCCAGTACTTC.

The chain combines TRBV7-2 with TRBJ1-6; D possibly corresponds to TRBD1 (6 bases). The CDR3 is 13 amino acids. V was cut by 10 bases and J by 6 bases, with 13 bases left in between. Germline V gene data show CDR1 as SGHTA and CDR2 as FQGNSA. The CDR3 nucleotides read TGTGCCACCTCACAGGGTGGTAATTCACCCCTCCACTTT. Translated, it gives CATSQGGNSPLHF.

CDR3 residues: CASSPRRTAASNYGYTF. DNA for the CDR3: TGTGCCAGCAGCCCCAGAAGGACAGCAGCGAGTAACTATGGCTACACCTTC. The V call is TRBV7-8, the J call TRBJ1-2, with D tentatively TRBD1 (6 bases). V was cut by 5 bases and J by 1 base, with 20 bases left in between. CDR3 length: 17 residues. CDR1 and CDR2 (germline): SGHVS, FQNEAQ.